A selection of T cell receptor beta chains follows, all from one sample in a study of regulatory T cells in long-lasting Graves disease. TCRdb fed the multiplex PCR reads into MiXCR, producing one record per CDR3 protein. This table holds 250,000 to 300,000 distinct CDR3 sequences, 22% found once. Sequenced material: peripheral blood mononuclear cells (PBMCs), taken when the disease was refractory, from a patient treated with antithyroid drugs. These TCRs come from a female donor with Graves disease. The CDR3 runs from the conserved cysteine through the conserved F or W. D genes are given only for firm matches. Size is stated for part of the rows, as once, few or many counts, or as a class when the clone is expanded.

cdr3_nt	cdr3_aa	v_call	d_call	j_call	clone_size
TGCGCCAGCAGCCTACAGGGGGAAGTCAAAGCTTTCTTT	CASSLQGEVKAFF	TRBV5-1	TRBD1	TRBJ1-1	many
TGTGCCAGCAGCCTCCAGGGATACACTGAAGCTTTCTTT	CASSLQGYTEAFF	TRBV3-1	.	TRBJ1-1	many
TGTGCCAGCAGTTACGAGGGGATCAGGAACACTGAAGCTTTCTTT	CASSYEGIRNTEAFF	TRBV6-5	.	TRBJ1-1	.
TGCAGTGCTAGGCGCATTCAGGTTTCCCCCGGCTACACCTTC	CSARRIQVSPGYTF	TRBV20-1	.	TRBJ1-2	many
TGCAGTGCTAGAGACAGACAGGAGATATTCTACGAGCAGTACTTC	CSARDRQEIFYEQYF	TRBV20-1	.	TRBJ2-7	few
TGTGCCAGTAGTCAACCGGGACCGGGAGCGGAGCAGTACTTC	CASSQPGPGAEQYF	TRBV19	.	TRBJ2-7	few
TGTGCCAGCAGCCAAGGTAGGGGGCGAACCTACGAGCAGTACTTC	CASSQGRGRTYEQYF	TRBV14	TRBD1	TRBJ2-7	few
TGCGCCAGCAGCCCTAGCGGGAGGGCCGAGCAGTACTTC	CASSPSGRAEQYF	TRBV4-3	TRBD2	TRBJ2-7	many
TGTGCCAGCAGTCCTCGGACAGGGGGCACCGGGGAGCTGTTTTTT	CASSPRTGGTGELFF	TRBV27	TRBD1	TRBJ2-2	.
TGTGCCAGCAGCGGACGGGACGGAACAGGATCCTACGAGCAGTACTTC	CASSGRDGTGSYEQYF	TRBV5-8	.	TRBJ2-7	few
TGCAGTGCTCCCGCCCATAAAGCTGAAGCTTTCTTT	CSAPAHKAEAFF	TRBV20-1	.	TRBJ1-1	many
TGTGCCAGCAGCTTGCAGGACGGCCCAACTAATGAAAAACTGTTTTTT	CASSLQDGPTNEKLFF	TRBV5-4	.	TRBJ1-4	.
TGTGCCTGGAGTGTAGGGACAGATATGAACACTGAAGCTTTCTTT	CAWSVGTDMNTEAFF	TRBV30	TRBD1	TRBJ1-1	.
TGTGCCAGCAGTTTACTAGGCACCCTCCCGGGGGAGACCCAGTACTTC	CASSLLGTLPGETQYF	TRBV28	.	TRBJ2-5	many
TGCAGTGCTTGGGGCTGGGCCACCCTCGGTAGCAATCAGCCCCAGCATTTT	CSAWGWATLGSNQPQHF	TRBV20-1	.	TRBJ1-5	many
TGTGCCAGCAGCTTAGGGGGAGCGGGAGAGGGCAATGAGCAGTTCTTC	CASSLGGAGEGNEQFF	TRBV7-9	TRBD2	TRBJ2-1	once
TGTGCCAGCAGCCACGGGACCCGAAGCTCCTACGAGCAGTACTTC	CASSHGTRSSYEQYF	TRBV16	.	TRBJ2-7	few
TGTGCCAGCAGGCGAAGAACAGGGTCCTCGGGCTACACCTTC	CASRRRTGSSGYTF	TRBV5-6	.	TRBJ1-2	few
TGTGCCAGCAGGGAACTTGTAGGGACGTCGTATCACACAGATACGCAGTATTTT	CASRELVGTSYHTDTQYF	TRBV28	.	TRBJ2-3	.
TGTGCCAGCAGCCACTTTGGTTGGGAGCAGTACTTC	CASSHFGWEQYF	TRBV3-1	.	TRBJ2-7	few
TGCAGCGTTGAAGGGATAGCGGGAGCGAACGGGGAGCTGTTTTTT	CSVEGIAGANGELFF	TRBV29-1	TRBD2	TRBJ2-2	.
TGTGCCAGTAGTAACACAGGAAGTTACTATGGCTACACCTTC	CASSNTGSYYGYTF	TRBV19	.	TRBJ1-2	.
TGTGCCACCAGCAGCTACCTTGCCCGGGGCCCCTACGAGCAGTACTTC	CATSSYLARGPYEQYF	TRBV15	.	TRBJ2-7	.
TGTGCCAGCAGCTCGGGGGGGCTTTTGAGGGAGACCCAGTACTTC	CASSSGGLLRETQYF	TRBV7-2	TRBD2	TRBJ2-5	.
TGTGCCTGGAGTCCCGGGACAGAGAATCAGCCCCAGCATTTT	CAWSPGTENQPQHF	TRBV30	TRBD1	TRBJ1-5	many
TGCGCCAGCAGCTTGGTGTTTGGCGGGCAAGAGACCCAGTACTTC	CASSLVFGGQETQYF	TRBV5-1	.	TRBJ2-5	.
TGTGCCAGCAGTGAAGCGCGCCGCACCGGGGAGCTGTTTTTT	CASSEARRTGELFF	TRBV2	.	TRBJ2-2	.
TGTGCCACCAGTTCGCGGGAGACCCAGTACTTC	CATSSRETQYF	TRBV24-1	.	TRBJ2-5	many
TGCGCCAGCAGCCAAGATGCGGAGCCTCCATCCTACGAGCAGTACTTC	CASSQDAEPPSYEQYF	TRBV4-3	.	TRBJ2-7	.
TGTGCCAGTAGTGCGGGAATTAGCAATCAGCCCCAGCATTTT	CASSAGISNQPQHF	TRBV19	.	TRBJ1-5	.
TGTGCCAGCAAAGGGGTCCTTTATAATTCACCCCTCCACTTT	CASKGVLYNSPLHF	TRBV2	.	TRBJ1-6	.
TGTGCCAGCAGTTTCCAGTTCGATGAGCAGTACTTC	CASSFQFDEQYF	TRBV12-3/TRBV12-4	.	TRBJ2-7	few
TGTGCCAGCAGCTACGGTCGGACCTTAGGCGAGCAGTACTTC	CASSYGRTLGEQYF	TRBV5-4	.	TRBJ2-7	.